A selection of T cell receptor beta chains follows, all from one sample in a study of T cells in localized non-small cell lung cancer. Sequencing used immunoSEQ multiplex PCR; TCRdb keeps in-frame clones, though not all of them. The table has some 1,400 clones, more than 25% seen once. The material was normal lung tissue next to the tumor, obtained before any cancer treatment. Receptors originate from a man aged 35 to 70 with stage III squamous cell lung carcinoma. Each CDR3 is given with its conserved first and last residue. D genes are given only for firm matches. Part of the rows lack a size; the others show once, few, many or a class for expanded clones.

d_gene	v_gene	j_gene	abundance	CDR3aa	CDR3nt
NA	TRBV11-3	TRBJ2-5	medium-sized	CASSLVFHREKETQYF	TGTGCCAGCAGCTTAGTATTCCACAGGGAAAAAGAGACCCAGTACTTC
TRBD1	TRBV10-3	TRBJ1-1	few	CAISEQDRVGTEAFF	TGTGCCATCAGTGAGCAGGACAGGGTAGGGACTGAAGCTTTCTTT
NA	TRBV11-3	TRBJ1-1	few	CASSQLQGIVTEAFF	TGTGCCAGCAGCCAACTACAGGGAATTGTAACTGAAGCTTTCTTT
NA	TRBV29-1	TRBJ1-4	NA	CSVGGMGAAPNEKLFF	TGCAGCGTTGGGGGGATGGGGGCGGCGCCTAATGAAAAACTATTTTTT
TRBD2	TRBV6-8	TRBJ2-7	NA	CAISGRLAGGTYEQYF	TGTGCCATCAGTGGTCGACTAGCGGGGGGGACCTACGAGCAGTACTTC
NA	TRBV21-1	TRBJ2-7	NA	CASSEEESSYEQYF	TGTGCCAGCAGCGAGGAGGAGAGCTCCTACGAGCAGTACTTC
NA	TRBV9	TRBJ1-2	medium-sized	CASSVPPGLSGYTF	TGTGCCAGCAGCGTACCCCCAGGGCTCTCGGGCTACACCTTC
NA	TRBV6-7	TRBJ1-6	NA	CASSYSRRGMIHDSPLHF	TGTGCCAGCAGTTACTCGAGGAGGGGCATGATCCACGATTCACCCCTCCACTTT
TRBD2	TRBV4-1	TRBJ2-2	few	CVSSQAGGVGTGELFF	TGCGTCAGCAGCCAAGCCGGGGGGGTCGGCACCGGGGAGCTGTTTTTT
NA	TRBV11-3	TRBJ2-7	NA	CASSLEGGPYEQYF	TGTGCCAGCAGCTTAGAGGGGGGGCCCTACGAGCAGTACTTC
TRBD2	TRBV29-1	TRBJ2-5	NA	CSVGEGVWGTQYF	TGCAGCGTTGGGGAGGGTGTCTGGGGGACCCAGTACTTC